This T cell receptor (beta chain) comes out of a study of cytomegalovirus exposure and HLA in healthy donors. About the research overall: Earlier results showed roughly 120 million unique TCR beta sequences derived from some 180 million T cells.

Details on this clone: Its antigen remains unknown.

Looked up from germline, CDR1 is MNHEY and CDR2 is SMNVEV (reference sequence). The length of the CDR3 is 14 residues. V dropped 6 bases and J dropped 3 bases, with 12 bases sitting between them. Study observations and caveats: HLA restriction was apparent for most CMV-associated TCR beta chains in a later analysis. CMV antigen specificity was confirmed in vitro for three CMV-associated chains.

The PCR used 60 Vbeta and 13 Jbeta primers. Sequencing used immunoSEQ multiplex PCR; TCRdb keeps in-frame clones, though not all of them. The sample consists of 120,000 or so clones, 70% to 85% of them appearing once. Those who donated were healthy bone marrow donors. The sample consisted of PBMCs. V is TRBV27 and J is TRBJ1-5, with D tentatively TRBD1 (5 bases). The clonotype was recovered from a man aged 18 to 29 in good health and CMV-seronegative. DNA for the CDR3: TGTGCCAGCAGCCCCTGGGGGGTCAATCAGCCCCAGCATTTT. This gives the protein CASSPWGVNQPQHF.